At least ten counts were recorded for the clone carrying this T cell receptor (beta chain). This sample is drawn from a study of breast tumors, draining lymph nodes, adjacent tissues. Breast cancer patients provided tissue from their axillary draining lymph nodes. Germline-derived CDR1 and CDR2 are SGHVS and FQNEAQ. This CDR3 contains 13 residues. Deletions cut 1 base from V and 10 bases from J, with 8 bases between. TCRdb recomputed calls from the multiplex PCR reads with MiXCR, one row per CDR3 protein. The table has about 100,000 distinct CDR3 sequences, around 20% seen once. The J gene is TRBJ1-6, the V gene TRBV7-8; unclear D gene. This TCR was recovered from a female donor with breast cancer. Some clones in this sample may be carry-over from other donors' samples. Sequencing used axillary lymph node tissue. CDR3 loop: CASSLVRSSPLHF. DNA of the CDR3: TGTGCCAGCAGCTTAGTAAGGTCCTCACCCCTCCACTTT.